Below, 21 T cell receptor beta chains from the same sample are listed, as sequenced in a study of tumor T cells in aggressive B-cell lymphoma. TCRdb's copy holds only in-frame clones and misses some; the assay was immunoSEQ multiplex PCR. The top ten clones hold roughly 17% of a sample with 2,500 to 3,500 clones, less than 85% of them seen once. Material: tumor tissue. These TCRs come from an adult with diffuse large B cell lymphoma.

Regarding this clone: This may stem from a read error, because a much larger clone lies one nucleotide away. V is TRBV7-8 and J is TRBJ2-5, with D perhaps matching TRBD1 (6 bases). Germline V gene data show CDR1 as SGHVS and CDR2 as FQNEAQ. This CDR3 region has 12 residues. The germline V and J ends were trimmed by 5 bases and 11 bases, with 15 bases remaining between them. For the CDR3, the DNA is TGTGCCAGCAGCAACACAGGGTACGGGCAGTACTTC. Its translation: CASSNTGYGQYF. Together with reference TRBV7-8 and TRBJ2-5, the CDR3 gives the full variable domain: GAGVSQSPRYKVAKRGQDVALRCDPISGHVSLFWYQQALGQGPEFLTYFQNEAQLDKSGLPSDRFFAERPEGSVSTLKIQRTQQEDSAVYLCASSNTGYGQYFGPGTRLLVL.

The rearrangement joins TRBV11-3 to TRBJ2-2; 8 nucleotides align to TRBD1. This CDR3 is 19 amino acids long. Germline loops: CDR1 SGHNT, CDR2 YENEEA. J gave up 2 bases and V 0 bases, and 11 bases lay outside the gene matches. DNA for the CDR3: TGTGCCAGCAGCTTAGATCCCCTCGACAGGGGTGGTAACACCGGGGAGCTGTTTTTT. It yields the protein CASSLDPLDRGGNTGELFF.

This sequence joins TRBV2 and TRBJ2-7, with TRBD1 matching over 10 bases. J lost 3 bases, V lost 6 bases, and 5 bases had no gene match. Germline V gene sequence: CDR1 SNHLY, CDR2 FYNNEI. The CDR3 has 14 amino acids. The CDR3 spells CASRAGTGDYEQYF. The CDR3 DNA reads as TGTGCCAGCAGGGCCGGGACAGGGGACTACGAGCAGTACTTC.

This clone appeared a single time. V usage is TRBV9 and J usage is TRBJ2-1; TRBD2 matches 15 bases. Germline V gives CDR1 SGDLS, CDR2 YYNGEE. CDR3 size: 20 residues. The V segment lost 0 bases and the J segment 3 bases; nucleotides outside the gene matches: 10. As DNA, the CDR3 is TGTGCCAGCAGCGTAGGATTGGGACTAGCGGGGGGAAACGTCTACAATGAGCAGTTCTTC. This codes for CASSVGLGLAGGNVYNEQFF.

This chain connects TRBV18 to TRBJ2-7; 7 nucleotides agree with TRBD1. CDR1 KGHSH and CDR2 LQKENI come from the germline V gene. There are 15 residues in the CDR3. After removal of 1 base from V and 1 base from J, the junction contained 4 bases not matched to a gene. The CDR3 sequence is CASSPQGAWSYEQYF. The DNA of the CDR3 is TGTGCCAGCTCACCACAGGGGGCTTGGTCCTACGAGCAGTACTTC.

The chain couples TRBV5-1 to TRBJ2-2; a possible D gene is TRBD1 (6 bases). V was cut by 4 bases and J by 2 bases, with 12 bases left in between. Germline V gives CDR1 SGHRS, CDR2 YFSETQ. CDR3 size: 15 residues. DNA of the CDR3: TGCGCCAGCAGCCCTAAGACAGGCAACACCGGGGAGCTGTTTTTT. Protein: CASSPKTGNTGELFF.

The gene calls are TRBV2 and TRBJ1-1; D is undetermined. The CDR3 is 13 residues long. The V gene lost 4 bases and the J gene lost 5 bases, with 11 bases spanning the gap. Germline loops: CDR1 SNHLY, CDR2 FYNNEI. The CDR3 DNA is TGTGCCAGCAGTGTCGGGGTAGGGACTGAAGCTTTCTTT. The encoded protein is CASSVGVGTEAFF.

The chain recombines TRBV18 with TRBJ2-7, with 7 bases matching TRBD1. CDR1 and CDR2 (germline): KGHSH, LQKENI. The junction had 1 base not matched to a gene; V was cut back by 5 bases and J by 0 bases. The CDR3 is made up of 13 amino acids. CDR3 residues: CASSGTVSYEQYF. The CDR3 DNA sequence: TGTGCCAGCTCAGGGACAGTCTCCTACGAGCAGTACTTC.

This clone was seen just once. V gene TRBV5-1 combines with J gene TRBJ2-3; possibly TRBD2 for D (6 bases). Germline-derived CDR1 and CDR2 are SGHRS and YFSETQ. The CDR3 loop spans 14 amino acids. Trimming removed 2 bases at V and 2 bases at J, with 9 bases between. In DNA form, the CDR3 reads TGCGCCAGCAGCTTCGGGGGACCCACAGATACGCAGTATTTT. This translates into CASSFGGPTDTQYF.

The chain joins TRBV4-1 to TRBJ2-5; 7 bases align to TRBD1. This CDR3 region has 14 residues. Per germline, CDR1 MGHRA and CDR2 YSYEKL. V shed 3 bases, J shed 10 bases, and the junction held 11 bases outside the gene matches. This CDR3 reads CASSQGTARVGQYF. Here the CDR3 DNA reads TGCGCCAGCAGCCAGGGGACAGCTCGGGTTGGCCAGTACTTC.

This chain uses TRBV6-5 with TRBJ1-2, with 7 bases matching TRBD1. The germline V gene has CDR1 MNHEY and CDR2 SVGAGI. With V trimmed by 5 bases and J by 8 bases, 8 bases remained unmatched. This CDR3 is built from 13 residues. This CDR3 is CASSQRQGLGYTF. The DNA of the CDR3 is TGTGCCAGCAGTCAGCGACAGGGATTAGGCTACACCTTC.

The chain recombines TRBV4-1 with TRBJ2-5; D is undetermined. The germline V gene has CDR1 MGHRA and CDR2 YSYEKL. This CDR3 contains 15 residues. V was pared by 1 base and J by 1 base, with 10 bases between. The CDR3 DNA follows: TGCGCCAGCAGCCAAGGTGCGTTTGGCCAAGAGACCCAGTACTTC. Protein: CASSQGAFGQETQYF.

V and J are TRBV9 and TRBJ1-2, with TRBD1 matching over 11 bases. Trimming took 3 bases from V and 7 from J; bases not matched to a gene: 5. CDR3 length: 14 residues. Germline lookup yields CDR1 SGDLS and CDR2 YYNGEE. This CDR3 reads CASSGSGTGGGYTF. CDR3 sequence (DNA): TGTGCCAGCAGCGGATCCGGGACAGGGGGTGGCTACACCTTC.

The chain employs TRBV5-6 and TRBJ1-1, with 7 bases aligning to TRBD1. With V trimmed by 0 bases and J by 4 bases, 6 bases remained unmatched. The CDR3 length is 15 residues. Germline V lookup: CDR1 SGHDT, CDR2 YYEEEE. The CDR3 sequence is CASSLVEGAGTEAFF. The CDR3 DNA reads TGTGCCAGCAGCTTGGTCGAGGGGGCTGGCACTGAAGCTTTCTTT.

The chain is built from TRBV5-1 and TRBJ2-7; the D gene is possibly TRBD2 (6 bases). CDR3 length: 15 amino acids. Germline V CDR1 and CDR2: SGHRS, YFSETQ. V lost 3 bases and J 3 bases, leaving 16 bases between the germline ends. In DNA form, the CDR3 reads TGCGCCAGCAGCTCGGCGGGGACGGATATCTACGAGCAGTACTTC. It codes for CASSSAGTDIYEQYF.

This clone is classed as large. V usage is TRBV7-9 and J usage is TRBJ2-3, with D perhaps matching TRBD2 (6 bases). The CDR3 totals 16 residues. Germline loops: CDR1 SEHNR, CDR2 FQNEAQ (reference sequence). Trimming removed 0 bases at V and 2 bases at J, with 12 bases between. This CDR3 reads CASSLAQAGITDTQYF. CDR3 nucleotide sequence: TGTGCCAGCAGCTTAGCGCAGGCGGGGATCACAGATACGCAGTATTTT.

The chain employs TRBV27 and TRBJ1-2, with a possible D match to TRBD1 (6 bases). Trimming took 3 bases from V and 4 from J, leaving 9 bases between them. CDR1 is MNHEY and CDR2 is SMNVEV in the germline V gene (reference sequence). The CDR3 spans 13 residues. The CDR3, as DNA: TGTGCCAGCAGTTTGACAGGCGGCTATGGCTACACCTTC. It codes for CASSLTGGYGYTF.

This clone was detected once. This chain uses TRBV6-1 with TRBJ1-6, with TRBD1 matching 10 bases. The J segment lost 14 bases and the V segment lost 3 bases, leaving 10 bases of the junction unmatched. Germline V lookup: CDR1 MNHNS, CDR2 SASEGT. The CDR3 loop spans 15 amino acids. CDR3: CASSEDRGEKKTLHF. CDR3 nucleotide sequence: TGTGCCAGCAGTGAGGACAGGGGGGAAAAAAAGACCCTCCACTTT.

Here the CDR3 reads CASSLDRGRPGQPQHF. Here the CDR3 DNA reads TGTGCCAGCAGCTTAGACAGGGGGCGTCCTGGACAGCCCCAGCATTTT. The V gene is TRBV7-2, the J gene TRBJ1-5; 9 nucleotides line up with TRBD1. J lost 7 bases, V lost 1 base, and 8 bases had no gene match. The germline gives CDR1 SGHTA, CDR2 FQGNSA. CDR3 length: 16 residues.

This chain links TRBV27 with TRBJ2-5, with 7 bases aligning to TRBD1. V lost 2 bases and J lost 5; bases outside the gene matches: 8. Germline CDR1 reads MNHEY; CDR2 reads SMNVEV (reference sequence). CDR3 length equals 15 residues. The CDR3 region is CASSLINTGDETQYF. CDR3 sequence (DNA): TGTGCCAGCAGTTTAATTAATACAGGGGACGAGACCCAGTACTTC.

This clone showed up just a few times. The gene calls are TRBV5-1 and TRBJ2-2, with TRBD2 as a possible D gene (6 bases). CDR3 length: 15 residues. Between the trimmed V and J ends, which lost 0 bases and 0 bases, there was a span of 6 bases. Germline CDR1 SGHRS, CDR2 YFSETQ. The CDR3 region is CASSLAGANTGELFF. The CDR3 region has the DNA TGCGCCAGCAGCTTGGCGGGGGCGAACACCGGGGAGCTGTTTTTT. Supplemented by reference TRBV5-1 and TRBJ2-2, the full variable domain reads KAGVTQTPRYLIKTRGQQVTLSCSPISGHRSVSWYQQTPGQGLQFLFEYFSETQRNKGNFPGRFSGRQFSNSRSEMNVSTLELGDSALYLCASSLAGANTGELFFGEGSRLTVL.